A single sample gave rise to the 16 T cell receptor beta chains below, sequenced in a study of beta chain features in type 1 diabetes. Reverse transcription of all isolated RNA meant that expressed TCRB transcripts were sequenced. Libraries were prepared by immunoSEQ multiplex PCR; TCRdb keeps only in-frame clonotypes and omits some of them. Here the sample spans about half a million clones, 30% being singletons. The sequenced sample was naive CD4+ T cells from blood. The origin of the receptors is a man younger than 35 in good health.

The chain employs TRBV27 and TRBJ2-2; no definite D call. Germline lookup yields CDR1 MNHEY and CDR2 SMNVEV (reference sequence). V was pared by 2 bases and J by 5 bases, with 3 bases between. CDR3 size: 12 residues. CDR3 in amino acids: CASSLVTGELFF. CDR3 DNA sequence: TGTGCCAGCAGTTTAGTAACCGGGGAGCTGTTTTTT.

As regards this clone: Other DNA sequences in the same sample also yield this CDR3. The chain recombines TRBV30 with TRBJ2-2, with D maybe TRBD1 (5 bases). Germline V gene lookup returns CDR1 GTSNPN and CDR2 SVGIG (reference sequence). V lost 3 bases and J 4 bases, leaving 6 bases between the germline ends. This CDR3 comprises 12 residues. The CDR3 here is CAWRQGTGELFF. CDR3 sequence (DNA): TGTGCCTGGAGGCAGGGCACCGGGGAGCTGTTTTTT. The full variable domain, in which reference TRBV30 and TRBJ2-2 provide the parts outside the CDR3, is SQTIHQWPATLVQPVGSPLSLECTVEGTSNPNLYWYRQAAGRGLQLLFYSVGIGQISSEVPQNLSASRPQDRQFILSSKKLLLSDSGFYLCAWRQGTGELFFGEGSRLTVL.

The sample holds a few counts of this clone. This chain uses TRBV9 with TRBJ2-1; TRBD2 is a possible D gene (6 bases). CDR1 and CDR2 from the germline V gene are SGDLS and YYNGEE. Trimming cost V 0 bases and J 6 bases, with 19 bases left between them. The CDR3 covers 17 residues. The CDR3 DNA reads as TGTGCCAGCAGCGTAGATCCCCTGGCGGGGATCGGCAATGAGCAGTTCTTC. Its protein product is CASSVDPLAGIGNEQFF.

This clone was counted a few times. This chain joins TRBV30 and TRBJ1-5; D uncertain. V was shortened by 1 base and J by 7 bases, with 14 bases between the two germline ends. The CDR3 length is 14 residues. The germline CDR1 and CDR2 sequences are GTSNPN and SVGIG (reference sequence). In nucleotides, the CDR3 is TGTGCCTGGAGTGGCCCGTCGGCGGACCAGCCCCAGCATTTT. Protein product: CAWSGPSADQPQHF.

The V gene is TRBV6-1, the J gene TRBJ1-5; D is undetermined. There are 12 residues in the CDR3. Trimming pared 7 bases from V and 6 bases from J, leaving 10 bases between. Germline V gene data show CDR1 as MNHNS and CDR2 as SASEGT. CDR3 protein: CASNVVTQPQHF. CDR3 DNA: TGTGCCAGCAACGTAGTCACTCAGCCCCAGCATTTT.

This chain joins TRBV18 and TRBJ2-7; no clear D. V was cut by 3 bases and J by 1 base, with 10 bases left in between. The CDR3 is 14 amino acids. Germline CDR1 reads KGHSH; CDR2 reads LQKENI. The CDR3 sequence: CASSPADRSYEQYF. In DNA form, the CDR3 reads TGTGCCAGCTCACCGGCGGACCGGTCCTACGAGCAGTACTTC.

V is TRBV25-1 and J is TRBJ2-5; 9 bases fit TRBD1. The CDR3 is 15 residues long. The ends lost 10 bases at V and 5 bases at J; junction bases unmatched: 14. Germline V CDR1 and CDR2: MGHDK, SYGVNS. CDR3 DNA: TGTGCCACCCAGCGGGGAGGACAGGGGTGGGAGACCCAGTACTTC. The encoded protein is CATQRGGQGWETQYF.

In its sample, this clone was seen a few times. V usage is TRBV10-3 and J usage is TRBJ2-5; D gene uncertain. Trimming removed 3 bases at V and 1 base at J, with 6 bases between. The CDR3 loop spans 13 amino acids. Germline lookup yields CDR1 ENHRY and CDR2 SYGVKD. The CDR3 loop is CAISDRVQETQYF. The CDR3 bases are TGTGCCATCAGTGATCGAGTCCAAGAGACCCAGTACTTC.

V gene TRBV11-2 combines with J gene TRBJ2-2; possible D gene TRBD1, 6 bases. The CDR3 loop spans 14 amino acids. Per the germline V gene, CDR1 is SGHAT and CDR2 is FQNNGV. V shed 4 bases and J shed 6 bases, with 12 bases lying between them. CDR3 loop: CASSSLQGAGELFF. The CDR3 region has the DNA TGTGCCAGCAGCTCCCTACAGGGAGCCGGGGAGCTGTTTTTT.

This clone was picked up a small number of times. This sequence joins TRBV10-3 and TRBJ1-1, with TRBD1 as a possible D gene (5 bases). V dropped 5 bases and J dropped 4 bases, with 14 bases sitting between them. Germline loops: CDR1 ENHRY, CDR2 SYGVKD. The CDR3 totals 14 residues. DNA of the CDR3: TGTGCCATCAGTCGGGCAGGGCTGAGCACTGAAGCTTTCTTT. The encoded protein is CAISRAGLSTEAFF.

The chain couples TRBV14 to TRBJ2-1, with D tentatively TRBD2 (5 bases). Trimming left V 4 bases short and J 0 bases short, with 10 bases between. Germline CDR1 is SGHDN and CDR2 is FVKESK. CDR3 length: 15 residues. The CDR3 DNA is TGTGCCAGCAGCCCGTTGGACTTCTCCTACAATGAGCAGTTCTTC. This codes for CASSPLDFSYNEQFF. The full variable domain, its missing parts supplied by reference TRBV14 and TRBJ2-1, is EAGVTQFPSHSVIEKGQTVTLRCDPISGHDNLYWYRRVMGKEIKFLLHFVKESKQDESGMPNNRFLAERTGGTYSTLKVQPAELEDSGVYFCASSPLDFSYNEQFFGPGTRLTVL.

The chain links TRBV18 to TRBJ2-7, with 8 bases lining up with TRBD1. The CDR3 has 17 residues. J lost 4 bases, V lost 4 bases, and 15 bases had no gene match. CDR1 KGHSH and CDR2 LQKENI come from the germline V gene. The CDR3, as DNA: TGTGCCAGCTCACGTTATTACTCCGGGACAGGAGCTTACGAGCAGTACTTC. As protein: CASSRYYSGTGAYEQYF.

This chain uses TRBV7-9 with TRBJ2-5, with D possibly matching TRBD2 (5 bases). The CDR3 is 15 amino acids. The V end lost 3 bases, the J end lost 1 base, and 12 bases lay between the germline ends. Germline CDR1 and CDR2: SEHNR and FQNEAQ (reference sequence). The CDR3 DNA reads TGTGCCAGCAGCTTGAACCAGGACTTCCAAGAGACCCAGTACTTC. It codes for CASSLNQDFQETQYF.

This clone was observed a few times. The V and J genes are TRBV10-3 and TRBJ2-2; TRBD2 might be the D (5 bases). V lost 10 bases and J lost 0, with 9 bases in between. The CDR3 loop spans 13 amino acids. Per germline, CDR1 ENHRY and CDR2 SYGVKD. The CDR3 DNA follows: TGTGCCACCGGAGGATCGAACACCGGGGAGCTGTTTTTT. Residues: CATGGSNTGELFF.

V and J are TRBV5-1 and TRBJ2-3; 7 bases fit TRBD2. J was trimmed by 2 bases and V by 5 bases; bases with no gene match: 8. This CDR3 region has 15 residues. CDR1 and CDR2 (germline): SGHRS, YFSETQ. The CDR3 DNA reads TGCGCCAGCAGGAGACTAGCAGGACTCACAGATACGCAGTATTTT. It codes for CASRRLAGLTDTQYF.

This chain uses TRBV4-3 with TRBJ2-2; 7 bases map to TRBD1. The CDR3 loop spans 14 amino acids. The V gene's germline CDR1 is LGHNA and CDR2 YSLEER. Trimming cost V 6 bases and J 6 bases; bases outside gene matches: 7. The CDR3, as DNA: TGCGCCAGCAGACGACAGGGATGGGCCGGGGAGCTGTTTTTT. It codes for CASRRQGWAGELFF.